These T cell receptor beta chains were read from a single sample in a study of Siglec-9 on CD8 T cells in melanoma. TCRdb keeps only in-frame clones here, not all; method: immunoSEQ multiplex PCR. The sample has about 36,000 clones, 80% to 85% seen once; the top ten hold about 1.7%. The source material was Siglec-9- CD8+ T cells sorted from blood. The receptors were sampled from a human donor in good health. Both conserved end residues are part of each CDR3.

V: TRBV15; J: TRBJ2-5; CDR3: CATSRPLAGAETQYF
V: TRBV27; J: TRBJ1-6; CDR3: CASSTLRGTGNSPLHF
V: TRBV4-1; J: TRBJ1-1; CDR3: CASSQVTGAMNTEAFF
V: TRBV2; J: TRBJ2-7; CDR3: CASSEGQGVYEQYF
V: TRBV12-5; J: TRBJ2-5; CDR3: CASGSADVRETQYF
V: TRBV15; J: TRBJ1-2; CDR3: CATSRDLGAPGYTF
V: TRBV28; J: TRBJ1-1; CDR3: CASSRTGTGSEAFF
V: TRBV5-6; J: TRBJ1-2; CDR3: CASSLAEANYGYTF
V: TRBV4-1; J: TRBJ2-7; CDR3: CASSQGGSYEQYF
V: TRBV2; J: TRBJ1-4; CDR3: CASSDRVANEKLFF
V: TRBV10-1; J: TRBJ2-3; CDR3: CASSGRDHTDTQYF
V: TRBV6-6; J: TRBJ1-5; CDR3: CASSYGRQFNQPQHF
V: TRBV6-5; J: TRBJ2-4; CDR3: CASSRGPGNIQYF
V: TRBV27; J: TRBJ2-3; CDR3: CASSPIITDTQYF
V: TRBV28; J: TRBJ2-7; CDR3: CASSFVPGENYEQYF
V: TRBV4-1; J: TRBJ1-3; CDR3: CASSQEGQGNSGNTIYF
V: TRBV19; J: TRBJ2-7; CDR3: CASSIFGGEPYEQYF
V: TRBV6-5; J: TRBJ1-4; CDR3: CASSYSGGTNEKLFF
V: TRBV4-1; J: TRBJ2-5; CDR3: CASSPFSGLAAETQYF
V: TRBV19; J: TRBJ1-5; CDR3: CASNPRDRGDQPQHF
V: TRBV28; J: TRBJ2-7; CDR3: CASSFQGSSYEQYF
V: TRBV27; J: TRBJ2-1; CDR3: CASFGVYNEQFF
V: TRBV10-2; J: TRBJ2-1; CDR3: CASSATGGRYNEQFF
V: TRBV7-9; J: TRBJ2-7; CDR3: CASSLVSNSYEQYF
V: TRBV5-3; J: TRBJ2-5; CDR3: CARSLGNPPPGTQYF
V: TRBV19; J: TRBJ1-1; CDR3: CASSMDPREAFF
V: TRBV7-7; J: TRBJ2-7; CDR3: CASSPGLYSYEQYF
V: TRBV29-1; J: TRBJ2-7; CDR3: CSVEGPSSYEQYF
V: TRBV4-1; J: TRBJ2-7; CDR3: CASSQASGTLTYEQYF
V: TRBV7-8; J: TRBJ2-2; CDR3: CASSLDARLAGEYTGELFF
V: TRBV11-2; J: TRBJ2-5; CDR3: CASSPFAGGAVETQYF
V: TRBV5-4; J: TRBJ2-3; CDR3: CASSLAGDTQYF
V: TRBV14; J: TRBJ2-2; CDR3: CASSPLSSGGTGELFF
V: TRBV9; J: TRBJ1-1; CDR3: CASSPRTGRNTEAFF
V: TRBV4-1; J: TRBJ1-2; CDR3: CASCLTEDANYGYTF
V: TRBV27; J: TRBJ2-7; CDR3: CASSSLPLYEQYF
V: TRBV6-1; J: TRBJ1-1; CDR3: CASSETRNTEAFF
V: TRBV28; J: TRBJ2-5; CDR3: CASSSGGGETQYF
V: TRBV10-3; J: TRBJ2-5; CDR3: CAIRGLEETQYF
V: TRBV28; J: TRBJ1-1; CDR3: CASSNQGWGNTEAFF
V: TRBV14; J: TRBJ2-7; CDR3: CASSQGMTGWNEQYF
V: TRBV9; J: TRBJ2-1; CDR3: CASSGSGNSYNEQFF
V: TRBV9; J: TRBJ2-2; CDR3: CASSALNTPRLTNTGELFF
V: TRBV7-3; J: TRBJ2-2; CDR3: CASRGIPGATGELFF
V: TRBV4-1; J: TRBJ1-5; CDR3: CASSLDGFNQPQHF
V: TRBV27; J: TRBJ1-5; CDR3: CASSLTGDRGAKQPQHF
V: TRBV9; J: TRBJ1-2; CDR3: CASSRAGGNYGYTF
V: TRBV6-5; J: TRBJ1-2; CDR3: CASSYLSNYGYTF
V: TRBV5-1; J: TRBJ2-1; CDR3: CASSPFLGGYNEQFF
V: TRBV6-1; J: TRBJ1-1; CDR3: CASSETGAGAEAFF
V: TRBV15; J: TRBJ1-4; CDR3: CATSSEGEGQGTF
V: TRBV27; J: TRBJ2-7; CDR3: CASSLARLGEQYF
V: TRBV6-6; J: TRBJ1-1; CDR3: CASSLRRDTEAFF
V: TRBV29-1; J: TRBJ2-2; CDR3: CSVGAKNTGELFF
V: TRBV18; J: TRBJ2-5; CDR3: CASSPPTGGNFGTQYF